The present T cell receptor (beta chain) was sequenced within a study of regulatory T cells in long-lasting Graves disease. Documented time point: persistent/refractory GD, antithyroid drugs over 5 years with positive TRAb. Isolated PBMC RNA provided the starting material for the TCR library. Doctors identified Graves' disease using the American Thyroid Association guidelines. This clonotype was seen a handful of times. The CDR3 consists of 11 residues. CDR1 and CDR2 from the germline V gene are LNHDA and SQIVND (reference sequence). Construction of TCR beta libraries relied on iRepertoire HTBI primers and on Arm-PCR targeting CDR3 regions. From the multiplex PCR reads, TCRdb called clonotypes with MiXCR, one entry per CDR3 protein. This sample has about 420,000 distinct CDR3 sequences, with 20% to 25% found just once.

The rearrangement joins TRBV19 to TRBJ1-5, with D possibly matching TRBD1 (6 bases). The TCR comes from a female donor with Graves disease. Material: peripheral blood mononuclear cells (PBMCs), obtained when the disease was refractory, from a patient treated with antithyroid drugs. In DNA form, the CDR3 reads TGTGTTGAAGGGGGAGCTCAGCCCCAGCATTTT. This sequence encodes CVEGGAQPQHF.